Below, one TCR beta chain is given with its context. The sample holds many counts of this clonotype. Its recognized antigen is unknown. It has no much larger one-base neighbor in the sample; base qualities were not kept. This record belongs to a study of T cells after yellow fever vaccination (dated by TCRdb to between 2017 and 2020). Background for the entire study: The SMART-Seq v4 Ultra Low Input RNA kit was used to prepare libraries from fractions with low cell numbers. Bulk TCR alpha and beta repertoires were sequenced longitudinally to track T-cell clones before and after primary and booster YFV17D yellow fever vaccination. Two healthy male donors, one aged 18 to 29 and one aged 30 to 40 years, were included in the cohort. Blood was drawn at multiple timepoints before and after primary and secondary immunization, with bulk PBMC replicates and cell subsets isolated.

On the study overall, not on this receptor specifically: A small fraction of clonotypes appeared in both the CD4 and CD8 compartments, likely as a result of convergent recombination. Computational filtering was required because FACS-sorted repertoires could contain abundant contaminating clonotypes from the bulk population. After the booster, most clones that had expanded after primary vaccination were detected again (about 97% of CD4 and more than 85% of CD8), suggesting broad maintenance of memory. Only a couple of donors were included in the study, so the extent to which the findings can be generalized is limited. Compared with the primary T-cell response, the secondary T-cell response was faster but weaker, reaching its peak on day 5 rather than on day 15.

Interpreted using the paper, the treatment or condition label stands for: live attenuated yellow fever vaccine strain. At each blood-draw timepoint, two biological replicates of bulk PBMCs were collected. PBMCs were isolated from peripheral blood using a standard Ficoll-Paque protocol. TriZol was used to extract RNA from bulk PBMCs, CD4 and CD8 fractions, and dextramer-positive and dextramer-negative fractions. TCR cDNA was made using 5'RACE template switching, a step that added a universal primer site and unique molecular identifiers. Priming of cDNA synthesis was performed from both the TCR alpha and TCR beta constant segments. Two PCR steps were used to amplify libraries, with sample barcodes and sequencing adapters being added in the second step. Sequencing of the libraries was done on either Illumina HiSeq 2500 (2x100 bp) or NovaSeq (2x150 bp). As for the authors' bioinformatics: MIGEC was used to demultiplex reads and collapse the reads into UMI consensus sequences, and MiXCR was used for V(D)J alignment. Vaccine-responding clonotypes were identified with edgeR using replicate PBMC samples, with FDR below 0.01 and a log2 fold change above 5 up to day 15 being required. CD4 or CD8 identity was assigned to each bulk clonotype according to whether the clonotype was present at higher abundance in the sequenced CD4 repertoire or the sequenced CD8 repertoire. TCRdb redid the processing of the public reads, applying fastp at Q25 and MiXCR, and retained in-frame beta chains. Each CDR3 protein appears once, grouped with its most common genes and DNA. It is TCRdb's table, rather than the study itself, that gives the V and J calls and clone size. Here the sample has hundreds of thousands of distinct CDR3 sequences; around 10% occur a single time. Roughly a sixth of the sample is in the top ten clones.

The specimen was PBMCs, collected on the day of the first yellow fever vaccination. The receptor comes from a man aged 18 to 30 who received the YFV17D yellow fever vaccine.

Here the CDR3 is given as CASSRIGTGEETQYF. The DNA sequence is given as TGCGCCAGCAGCCGGATTGGGACAGGGGAAGAGACCCAGTACTTC. The sequence joins TRBV4-3 to TRBJ2-5; the central 10 bases match TRBD1. V ends up 4 bases short and J 3 bases short, with an unmatched junction base count of 5. In the germline V gene, CDR1 corresponds to LGHNA and CDR2 to YSLEER. The CDR3 has 15 amino acids, counting the end cysteine and phenylalanine. Solely the CDR3 DNA is kept, with 45 bases framed from the first base.